Each of the 27 T cell receptor beta chains below was sequenced from the same sample in a study of T cells after yellow fever vaccination. MiXCR was run by TCRdb on the 5' RACE reads, yielding one entry per CDR3 protein. Altogether fewer than 350,000 distinct CDR3 sequences are present, 3% to 4.5% being singletons, with the ten largest covering about 20%. Specimen: PBMCs, collected on the day of the yellow fever booster vaccination. These receptors were obtained from a man aged 18 to 29 who received the YFV17D yellow fever vaccine.

There are many counts of this clonotype. The rearrangement links TRBV6-6 to TRBJ1-1; D unresolved. V lost 7 bases and J 6 bases, leaving 15 bases between the germline ends. The CDR3 runs 13 residues. CDR1 and CDR2 from the germline V gene are MNHNY and SVGAGI (reference sequence). The CDR3 DNA is TGTGCCAGCATGGTAGACGAGTTCCCTGAAGCTTTCTTT. It is translated as CASMVDEFPEAFF.

The genes are TRBV20-1 and TRBJ2-7; D is unclear. Germline V lookup: CDR1 DFQATT, CDR2 SNEGSKA (reference sequence). The CDR3 has 12 residues. With 7 bases removed from V and 4 bases from J, the gap between germline ends came to 14 bases. CDR3 amino acids: CSVGLGVYEQYF. The CDR3 bases are TGCAGTGTTGGCCTTGGGGTATACGAGCAGTACTTC.

In the case of this clonotype: A much larger clone lies one base from this, so it may be a read error. The rearrangement joins TRBV18 to TRBJ2-1, with D unresolved. The V gene lost 1 base and the J gene lost 7 bases, with 11 bases spanning the gap. The CDR3 is 14 amino acids. Germline-derived CDR1 and CDR2 are KGHSH and LQKENI. The CDR3 sequence: CASSPRVGRNEQFF. The CDR3 nucleotides are TGTGCCAGCTCACCACGAGTGGGTCGGAATGAGCAGTTCTTC.

In this sample, this clonotype turned up many times. V usage is TRBV10-3 and J usage is TRBJ2-5; 7 bases agree with TRBD2. The germline V gene has CDR1 ENHRY and CDR2 SYGVKD. With 8 bases clipped from V and 2 bases from J, the junction kept 2 bases outside the gene matches. There are 12 residues in the CDR3. The DNA for the CDR3 is TGTGCCATCCGCGGGGGTCAAGAGACCCAGTACTTC. Its protein is CAIRGGQETQYF.

The rearrangement joins TRBV18 to TRBJ2-1, with 11 bases matching TRBD2. With V trimmed by 1 base and J by 12 bases, 23 bases remained unmatched. The CDR3 has 20 residues. CDR1 KGHSH and CDR2 LQKENI come from the germline V gene. This CDR3 reads CASSPLSRSIRLAGFGVQFF. DNA of the CDR3: TGTGCCAGCTCACCACTGTCCCGATCCATCCGACTAGCGGGGTTTGGGGTGCAGTTCTTC.

This clonotype was recorded a few times. The chain carries TRBV18 and TRBJ2-1; 13 bases agree with TRBD2. CDR1 KGHSH and CDR2 LQKENI come from the germline V gene. This CDR3 is 16 amino acids long. Trimming removed 0 bases from V and 7 bases from J; junction bases left unmatched: 3. CDR3 bases: TGTGCCAGCTCACCACCACTAGCGGGGGGGCAAAATGAGCAGTTCTTC. As protein: CASSPPLAGGQNEQFF.

The V gene is TRBV12-3 or TRBV12-4, the J gene TRBJ1-2; tentative D call: TRBD1 (5 bases). V was shortened by 5 bases and J by 9 bases, with 19 bases between the two germline ends. The CDR3 is made up of 14 amino acids. The CDR3 here is CASSPPGLSMSYTF. For the CDR3, the DNA is TGTGCCAGCAGTCCGCCGGGACTAAGTATGAGCTACACCTTC.

The chain joins TRBV28 to TRBJ1-5; D perhaps matches TRBD1 (6 bases). V was clipped by 1 base and J by 7 bases, with 11 bases between them. This CDR3 has 14 amino acids. Germline V gene lookup returns CDR1 MDHEN and CDR2 SYDVKM. The CDR3 region is CASSLFRGWQPQHF. The CDR3 DNA sequence: TGTGCCAGCAGTTTATTCAGGGGTTGGCAGCCCCAGCATTTT.

This clonotype has at least ten counts. The chain recombines TRBV7-8 with TRBJ2-1; TRBD2 might be the D (6 bases). CDR1 and CDR2 from the germline V gene are SGHVS and FQNEAQ. V shed 0 bases and J shed 9 bases, with 9 bases lying between them. The CDR3 has 13 amino acids. CDR3 sequence (DNA): TGTGCCAGCAGCTTAGCGCCAGCGGGTGAGCAGTTCTTC. Translation gives CASSLAPAGEQFF.

This clonotype was counted a few times. V usage is TRBV7-6 and J usage is TRBJ2-1; D perhaps matches TRBD2 (6 bases). CDR3 size: 12 residues. V lost 5 bases and J 6 bases, leaving 8 bases between the germline ends. Germline CDR1 is SGHVS and CDR2 is FNYEAQ. The CDR3 region has the DNA TGTGCCAGCAGCGGGGGAGGCAATGAGCAGTTCTTC. This codes for CASSGGGNEQFF. Full variable domain (remainder filled in from reference TRBV7-6 and TRBJ2-1): GAGVSQSPRYKVTKRGQDVALRCDPISGHVSLYWYRQALGQGPEFLTYFNYEAQQDKSGLPNDRFSAERPEGSISTLTIQRTEQRDSAMYRCASSGGGNEQFFGPGTRLTVL.

The chain recombines TRBV29-1 with TRBJ2-5; no clear D gene. V was clipped by 6 bases and J by 5 bases, with 13 bases between them. In germline, CDR1 is SQVTM, CDR2 ANQGSEA. The CDR3 is made up of 12 amino acids. This CDR3 is CSVLDRFETQYF. The CDR3 DNA reads as TGCAGCGTCTTAGATAGGTTTGAGACCCAGTACTTC.

This sequence joins TRBV10-3 and TRBJ2-7; 7 nucleotides match TRBD1. V lost 4 bases to trimming and J lost 7 bases; unmatched junction nucleotides: 16. The CDR3 sequence is 16 residues long. Germline assignment: CDR1 ENHRY and CDR2 SYGVKD. The CDR3 nucleotides read TGTGCCATCAGTGCCCCGGACAGGACTCTACGAGTAGAGCAGTACTTC. Protein product: CAISAPDRTLRVEQYF.

Many counts were recorded for this clonotype. The CDR3 region is CASSSNRDSQLRWQYV. The CDR3 nucleotides read TGTGCCAGCAGCTCTAATCGGGACTCACAACTCAGGTGGCAGTACGTC. This chain links TRBV6-5 with TRBJ2-7, with D tentatively TRBD2 (6 bases). Trimming took 6 bases from V and 9 from J, leaving 27 bases between them. In germline, CDR1 is MNHEY, CDR2 SVGAGI. The CDR3 is 16 amino acids.

The chain links TRBV20-1 to TRBJ1-2; D gene unclear. The germline V and J ends were trimmed by 3 bases and 2 bases, with 10 bases remaining between them. CDR3 length: 13 amino acids. The V gene's germline CDR1 is DFQATT and CDR2 SNEGSKA (reference sequence). The chain's CDR3 is CSASSSGNYGYTF. CDR3 nucleotide sequence: TGCAGTGCTAGTTCCTCGGGGAACTATGGCTACACCTTC.

This clonotype came up a few times. This rearrangement joins TRBV7-2 to TRBJ2-7; TRBD1 aligns across 9 bases. CDR1 SGHTA and CDR2 FQGNSA come from the germline V gene. With 0 bases clipped from V and 6 bases from J, the junction kept 12 bases outside the gene matches. The CDR3 length is 17 residues. CDR3 sequence (DNA): TGTGCCAGCAGCTTAGCAAGGGGACAGGGATATTTCGTCGAGCAGTACGTC. Its translation is CASSLARGQGYFVEQYV.

The rearrangement uses TRBV7-9 and TRBJ2-7; possibly TRBD1 or TRBD2 for D (7 bases each). The germline V gene has CDR1 SEHNR and CDR2 FQNEAQ (reference sequence). CDR3 length: 14 residues. V lost 8 bases to trimming and J lost 1 base, with 15 bases between them. CDR3 sequence (DNA): TGTGCCAGCTCCAGGGAGGGGGCGTCCTACGAGCAGTACTTC. This sequence encodes CASSREGASYEQYF.

At least ten counts were recorded for this clonotype. The chain has TRBV7-6 and TRBJ1-2, with a tentative D call TRBD1 (5 bases). The CDR3 consists of 16 residues. Trimming removed 5 bases at V and 7 bases at J, with 23 bases between. Germline V CDR1 and CDR2: SGHVS, FNYEAQ. The CDR3 DNA reads as TGTGCCAGCAGCCGGGGGTGGCTCTGGGCCATTCTTGGCTACACCTTC. This encodes CASSRGWLWAILGYTF.

A few counts support this clonotype. The CDR3 DNA reads TGCAGTGCCGACTTCCTCAACAGGGGCTCTGGAAACACCATATATTTT. The encoded protein is CSADFLNRGSGNTIYF. The chain carries TRBV20-1 and TRBJ1-3; 7 bases are shared with TRBD1. The CDR3 sequence is 16 residues long. Per germline, CDR1 DFQATT and CDR2 SNEGSKA (reference sequence). The V segment lost 6 bases and the J segment 0 bases; nucleotides outside the gene matches: 11.

The J gene is TRBJ2-5, the V gene TRBV2, with a weak D call TRBD1 (5 bases). V lost 6 bases to trimming and J lost 3 bases, with 20 bases between them. This CDR3 spans 16 amino acids. Germline V gene lookup returns CDR1 SNHLY and CDR2 FYNNEI. The chain's CDR3 is CASSGRQSPAEETQYF. CDR3 nucleotides: TGTGCCAGCAGCGGGCGACAGTCCCCGGCCGAAGAGACCCAGTACTTC.

This clonotype showed up many times. V and J are TRBV4-1 and TRBJ2-7; 10 bases agree with TRBD1. This CDR3 is 16 amino acids long. V shed 0 bases and J 2 bases; nucleotides not matched to a gene: 4. The germline V gene has CDR1 MGHRA and CDR2 YSYEKL. The DNA for the CDR3 is TGCGCCAGCAGCCAAGAGACAGGGGGCCTTCCCTACGAGCAGTACTTC. It encodes CASSQETGGLPYEQYF.

The table lists this clonotype with many counts. The V and J genes are TRBV27 and TRBJ1-4; no firm D call. The CDR3 totals 13 residues. From germline, CDR1 is MNHEY and CDR2 SMNVEV (reference sequence). V was cut by 8 bases and J by 4 bases, with 11 bases left in between. The CDR3 spells CASGGPYNEKLFF. CDR3 bases: TGTGCCAGCGGAGGTCCGTATAATGAAAAACTGTTTTTT.

This clonotype was found many times. The chain combines TRBV4-3 with TRBJ1-1; D is possibly TRBD1 (6 bases). The CDR3 loop spans 15 amino acids. Germline-derived CDR1 and CDR2 are LGHNA and YSLEER. Trimming left V 4 bases short and J 1 base short, with 13 bases between. The CDR3 loop reads CASSRVSRGNTEAFF. CDR3 sequence (DNA): TGCGCCAGCAGCCGTGTCTCCAGGGGGAACACTGAAGCTTTCTTT.

The gene calls are TRBV4-3 and TRBJ1-4; tentative D call: TRBD1 (5 bases). The V gene's germline CDR1 is LGHNA and CDR2 YSLEER. The CDR3 totals 16 residues. With 2 bases removed from V and 7 bases from J, the gap between germline ends came to 17 bases. CDR3 region: CASSQNGGSIGEKLFF. The CDR3 DNA follows: TGCGCCAGCAGCCAAAATGGGGGGTCGATAGGTGAAAAACTGTTTTTT.

The rearrangement joins TRBV5-1 to TRBJ2-1; TRBD1 matches 12 bases. V was pared by 6 bases and J by 2 bases, with 6 bases of the junction left unmatched. The CDR3 is made up of 16 amino acids. Germline CDR1 SGHRS, CDR2 YFSETQ. The CDR3 sequence is CASTPGTGGTYNEQFF. The CDR3 nucleotides are TGCGCCAGCACCCCCGGGACAGGGGGCACCTACAATGAGCAGTTCTTC.

On this clonotype itself: A much larger clonotype is one base distant, so this may be a read error. V usage is TRBV5-1 and J usage is TRBJ2-7; no clear D. Germline CDR1 SGHRS, CDR2 YFSETQ. The V and J ends lost 4 bases and 5 bases respectively, with 16 bases between them. The CDR3 loop spans 14 amino acids. CDR3 DNA sequence: TGCGCCAGCAGCCCAGACCGGGCACCCCACGAGCAGTACGTC. Amino acids: CASSPDRAPHEQYV.

In its sample, this clonotype was seen many times. The genes are TRBV12-3 or TRBV12-4 and TRBJ1-1; D might be TRBD1 (5 bases). The V gene lost 2 bases and the J gene lost 0 bases, with 7 bases spanning the gap. The CDR3 consists of 14 residues. Here the CDR3 reads CASSLRGLNTEAFF. The CDR3 region has the DNA TGTGCCAGCAGTTTAAGGGGACTGAACACTGAAGCTTTCTTT.

This clonotype was recorded many times. The chain employs TRBV6-2 or TRBV6-3 and TRBJ2-3, with a tentative D call TRBD1 (6 bases). Trimming shortened V by 5 bases and J by 2 bases, and 14 bases separated the two germline ends. The CDR3 is made up of 15 amino acids. Germline CDR1 reads MNHEY; CDR2 reads SVGEGT. As DNA, the CDR3 is TGTGCCAGCAGTACACAGGGAATTCTCACAGATACGCAGTATTTT. As protein: CASSTQGILTDTQYF.